The table lists the clone carrying this TCR beta chain with a few counts. What it binds is not known. Produced via immunoSEQ multiplex PCR; TCRdb's table is partial and in-frame only. In the table there are more than 9,000 clones, roughly 80% of which are singletons. These data originate in a study of chemoradiotherapy in HPV16-positive cancers. Study-level background: Functional T-cell assays on two HPV16-positive patients' cells defined candidate HPV-specific clones and common TCR motifs.

Per germline, CDR1 GTSNPN and CDR2 SVGIG (reference sequence). CDR3 length: 12 residues. The V end lost 2 bases, the J end lost 7 bases, and 9 bases lay between the germline ends. General study findings and limits: Non-HPV-specific T cells did not expand in tumors during treatment, whereas candidate HPV-specific clones and E7-related motifs did.

Sampling took place from a patient who underwent chemoradiotherapy. The chain employs TRBV30 and TRBJ2-1, with D perhaps matching TRBD1 (6 bases). The source of this sequence is a human donor with HPV-associated anogenital cancer. The CDR3 is CAWSQGGNEQFF. CDR3 coding DNA: TGTGCCTGGAGTCAAGGGGGTAATGAGCAGTTCTTC.